The 13 T cell receptor beta chains reported below all come from one sample, sequenced in a study of blood T cells in healthy people across ages. Next came a second PCR, run for roughly 6 to 11 cycles, which used a sample-barcoded 5' primer along with a J-beta primer mix. MiXCR was run by TCRdb on the 5' RACE reads, yielding one entry per CDR3 protein. Found here are 700,000 to 950,000 distinct CDR3 sequences, roughly 60% of them singletons; the top ten hold about 20%. Sequenced sample: blood. All receptors derive from a man younger than 45 in good health.

The chain couples TRBV25-1 to TRBJ1-6; maybe TRBD1 (5 bases). Trimming removed 3 bases from V and 8 bases from J, with 14 bases in between. The CDR3 extends over 15 amino acids. Looked up from germline, CDR1 is MGHDK and CDR2 is SYGVNS. The CDR3 DNA is TGTGCCAGCAGTGACGAGACAGATTCATATTCACCCCTCCACTTT. It encodes CASSDETDSYSPLHF. The whole variable domain, remainder taken from reference TRBV25-1 and TRBJ1-6, is EADIYQTPRYLVIGTGKKITLECSQTMGHDKMYWYQQDPGMELHLIHYSYGVNSTEKGDLSSESTVSRIRTEHFPLTLESARPSHTSQYLCASSDETDSYSPLHFGNGTRLTVT.

The V gene is TRBV6-1, the J gene TRBJ2-6; D call uncertain. Deletions cut 3 bases from V and 0 bases from J, with 9 bases between. Per germline, CDR1 MNHNS and CDR2 SASEGT. CDR3 length equals 16 residues. As DNA, the CDR3 is TGTGCCAGCAGTGAGATGAAGTTCTCTGGGGCCAACGTCCTGACTTTC. This sequence encodes CASSEMKFSGANVLTF.

V is TRBV7-3 and J is TRBJ1-2; D is unclear. There are 16 residues in the CDR3. V gave up 5 bases and J gave up 4 bases, with 20 bases separating them. Germline V gene lookup returns CDR1 SGHTA and CDR2 FQGTGA. Written as DNA, the CDR3 is TGTGCCAGCAGCCCAAGTGGCGCGGTGGCAGGCTATGGCTACACCTTC. Translation gives CASSPSGAVAGYGYTF.

The chain recombines TRBV7-9 with TRBJ2-7, with 10 bases fitting TRBD2. The V segment lost 5 bases and the J segment 2 bases; nucleotides outside the gene matches: 6. The CDR3 runs 15 residues. CDR1 SEHNR and CDR2 FQNEAQ come from the germline V gene (reference sequence). CDR3 nucleotides: TGTGCCAGCAGCCTCGGGACTAGCGAGCCCTACGAGCAGTACTTC. It codes for CASSLGTSEPYEQYF.

A single count supports this clonotype. The chain is built from TRBV20-1 and TRBJ2-5, with D uncertain. The end of the DNA aligns better with TRBJ2-1, so the J call may be wrong. The CDR3 is 15 residues long. Germline CDR1 is DFQATT and CDR2 is SNEGSKA (reference sequence). The CDR3 DNA is TGCAGTGCTAGAGATGGTGCCTACTACCAAGAGACCCAGTTCTTC. Translation gives CSARDGAYYQETQFF.

The chain employs TRBV20-1 and TRBJ2-7; 9 bases map to TRBD2. The CDR3 is 14 residues long. The V segment lost 3 bases and the J segment 5 bases; nucleotides outside the gene matches: 8. CDR1 DFQATT and CDR2 SNEGSKA come from the germline V gene (reference sequence). DNA of the CDR3: TGCAGTGCTAGGGGGCTAGCGGGAAGCAACGAGCAGTACTTC. This sequence encodes CSARGLAGSNEQYF.

This chain uses TRBV7-2 with TRBJ2-3; D not resolved. The V end lost 5 bases, the J end lost 5 bases, and 14 bases lay between the germline ends. The germline gives CDR1 SGHTA, CDR2 FQGNSA. The CDR3 covers 14 residues. The chain's CDR3 is CASSPYRGVDTQYF. In DNA, the CDR3 is TGTGCCAGCAGCCCCTACCGTGGGGTAGATACGCAGTATTTT.

The rearrangement joins TRBV12-5 to TRBJ2-5, with D unresolved. Germline V gene lookup returns CDR1 LGHNT and CDR2 FRNRAP. The CDR3 runs 13 residues. Trimming left V 3 bases short and J 1 base short, with 6 bases between. CDR3 sequence: CASGFAVQETQYF. CDR3 DNA: TGTGCTAGTGGTTTCGCGGTCCAAGAGACCCAGTACTTC.

This clonotype was counted only a few times. The chain carries TRBV9 and TRBJ2-5; tentative D call: TRBD2 (6 bases). This CDR3 has 14 amino acids. Looked up from germline, CDR1 is SGDLS and CDR2 is YYNGEE. V lost 3 bases and J 0 bases, leaving 9 bases between the germline ends. The CDR3 loop is CASSELANQETQYF. In DNA form, the CDR3 reads TGTGCCAGCAGCGAACTAGCTAACCAAGAGACCCAGTACTTC. Using reference TRBV9 and TRBJ2-5 for the parts outside the CDR3, the full variable domain is DSGVTQTPKHLITATGQRVTLRCSPRSGDLSVYWYQQSLDQGLQFLIQYYNGEERAKGNILERFSAQQFPDLHSELNLSSLELGDSALYFCASSELANQETQYFGPGTRLLVL.

V and J are TRBV30 and TRBJ1-3, with D perhaps matching TRBD1 (6 bases). Germline assignment: CDR1 GTSNPN and CDR2 SVGIG (reference sequence). The CDR3 is made up of 15 amino acids. Between the trimmed V and J ends, which lost 2 bases and 2 bases, there was a span of 13 bases. CDR3 residues: CAWSRGRAAGNTIYF. The CDR3 DNA sequence: TGTGCCTGGAGTAGGGGGAGGGCTGCTGGAAACACCATATATTTT.

V and J are TRBV7-9 and TRBJ1-4, with D perhaps matching TRBD1 (5 bases). Germline V lookup: CDR1 SEHNR, CDR2 FQNEAQ (reference sequence). The CDR3 is made up of 16 amino acids. V gave up 5 bases and J gave up 0 bases, with 13 bases separating them. DNA of the CDR3: TGTGCCAGCAGCGCAACAGGTGCCCCAACTAATGAAAAACTGTTTTTT. It translates to CASSATGAPTNEKLFF.

This clonotype was observed a handful of times. V gene TRBV4-2 combines with J gene TRBJ2-1; no clear D. Germline values: CDR1 LGHNA, CDR2 YNFKEQ. CDR3 length equals 15 residues. The V and J ends lost 0 bases and 4 bases respectively, with 10 bases between them. CDR3 residues: CASSQEFRSYNEQFF. DNA of the CDR3: TGTGCCAGCAGCCAAGAATTCCGCTCTTACAATGAGCAGTTCTTC.

This clonotype was seen more than once but under ten times. The chain has TRBV29-1 and TRBJ2-1; possibly TRBD1 or TRBD2 for D (5 bases each). This CDR3 spans 13 amino acids. Trimming took off 1 base at V and 7 bases at J, with 11 bases between the two ends. The germline CDR1 and CDR2 sequences are SQVTM and ANQGSEA. The CDR3 sequence: CSVEGGSGNEQFF. CDR3 coding DNA: TGCAGCGTTGAAGGGGGGAGTGGTAATGAGCAGTTCTTC.